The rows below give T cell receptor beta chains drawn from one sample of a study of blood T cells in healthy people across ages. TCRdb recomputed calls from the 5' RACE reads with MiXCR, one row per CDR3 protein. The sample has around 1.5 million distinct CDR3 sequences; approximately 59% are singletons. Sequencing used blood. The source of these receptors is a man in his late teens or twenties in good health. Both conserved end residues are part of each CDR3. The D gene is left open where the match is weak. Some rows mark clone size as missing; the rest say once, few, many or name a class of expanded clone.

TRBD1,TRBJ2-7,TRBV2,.,TGTGCCAGCAGCCTAACCCAGAGTTTCCGGGACAGCCTTTCCTACGAGCAGTACTTC,CASSLTQSFRDSLSYEQYF
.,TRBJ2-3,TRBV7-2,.,TGTGCCAGCAGCTCGCATGCAGAAGATACGCAGTATTTT,CASSSHAEDTQYF
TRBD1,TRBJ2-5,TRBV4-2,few,TGTGCCAGCAGCCTCAGGGACAGGGAACAAGAGACCCAGTACTTC,CASSLRDREQETQYF
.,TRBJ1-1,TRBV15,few,TGTGCCACCAGCAGAGAGGTGGGGAGGGCGGCGAACACTGAAGCTTTCTTT,CATSREVGRAANTEAFF
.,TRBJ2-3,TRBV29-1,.,TGCAGCGTTGGCCCGTTGGGGCCCACAGATACGCAGTATTTT,CSVGPLGPTDTQYF
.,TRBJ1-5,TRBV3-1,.,TGTGCCAACAGCCAAGAAGGGGGGAGGAATCAGCATTTT,CANSQEGGRNQHF
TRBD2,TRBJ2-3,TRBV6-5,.,TGTGCCAGCAGTTATTCGGTGTTAGCGGGGGGCCCGAGCACAGATACGCAGTATTTT,CASSYSVLAGGPSTDTQYF
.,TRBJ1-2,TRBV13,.,TGTGCCAGCAGCACATTCCGACAGGCCAGCTATGGCTACACCTTC,CASSTFRQASYGYTF
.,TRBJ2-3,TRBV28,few,TGTGCCAGCAGTTCTCGGTATTTGGGGGCTGAGGCAGATACGCAGTATTTT,CASSSRYLGAEADTQYF
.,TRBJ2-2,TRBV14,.,TGTGCCAGCAGCCTGACCCCCAGGGAGCTGTTTTTT,CASSLTPRELFF
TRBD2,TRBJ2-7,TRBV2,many,TGTGCCAGCAGTCGGACTAGCGGGGGCCCCTACGAGCAGTACTTC,CASSRTSGGPYEQYF
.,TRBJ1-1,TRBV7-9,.,TGTGCCAGCAGCGGGCAAGGGGTGTACACTGAAGCTTTCTTT,CASSGQGVYTEAFF
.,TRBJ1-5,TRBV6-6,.,TGTGCCAGCAGTTACCAGGGTCAGGATCAGCCCCAGCATTTT,CASSYQGQDQPQHF
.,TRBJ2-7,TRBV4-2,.,TGTGCCAGCAGCCAAGGACAGGACACCTACGAGCAGTACTTC,CASSQGQDTYEQYF
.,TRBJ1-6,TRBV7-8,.,TGTGCCAGCAGCCCCCGACAGAAAAATTCACCCCTCCACTTT,CASSPRQKNSPLHF
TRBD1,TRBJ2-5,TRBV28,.,TGTGCCAGCACCCTGGGACAGCCTACGGAGACCCAGTACTTC,CASTLGQPTETQYF
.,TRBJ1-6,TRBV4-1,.,TGCGCCAGCAGCCAACCACTGGGACGCAATAATTCACCCCTCCACTTT,CASSQPLGRNNSPLHF
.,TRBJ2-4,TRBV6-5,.,TGTGCCAGCAGTTACTCCTCCGATCAAATTCAGTACTTC,CASSYSSDQIQYF
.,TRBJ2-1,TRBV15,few,TGTGCCACCAGCAGAGAACTGGGGGGGGGCGATGAGCAGTTCTTC,CATSRELGGGDEQFF
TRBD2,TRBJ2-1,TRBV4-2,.,TGTGCCAGCAGCCAAGGACTAGCCTATGAGCAGTTCTTC,CASSQGLAYEQFF